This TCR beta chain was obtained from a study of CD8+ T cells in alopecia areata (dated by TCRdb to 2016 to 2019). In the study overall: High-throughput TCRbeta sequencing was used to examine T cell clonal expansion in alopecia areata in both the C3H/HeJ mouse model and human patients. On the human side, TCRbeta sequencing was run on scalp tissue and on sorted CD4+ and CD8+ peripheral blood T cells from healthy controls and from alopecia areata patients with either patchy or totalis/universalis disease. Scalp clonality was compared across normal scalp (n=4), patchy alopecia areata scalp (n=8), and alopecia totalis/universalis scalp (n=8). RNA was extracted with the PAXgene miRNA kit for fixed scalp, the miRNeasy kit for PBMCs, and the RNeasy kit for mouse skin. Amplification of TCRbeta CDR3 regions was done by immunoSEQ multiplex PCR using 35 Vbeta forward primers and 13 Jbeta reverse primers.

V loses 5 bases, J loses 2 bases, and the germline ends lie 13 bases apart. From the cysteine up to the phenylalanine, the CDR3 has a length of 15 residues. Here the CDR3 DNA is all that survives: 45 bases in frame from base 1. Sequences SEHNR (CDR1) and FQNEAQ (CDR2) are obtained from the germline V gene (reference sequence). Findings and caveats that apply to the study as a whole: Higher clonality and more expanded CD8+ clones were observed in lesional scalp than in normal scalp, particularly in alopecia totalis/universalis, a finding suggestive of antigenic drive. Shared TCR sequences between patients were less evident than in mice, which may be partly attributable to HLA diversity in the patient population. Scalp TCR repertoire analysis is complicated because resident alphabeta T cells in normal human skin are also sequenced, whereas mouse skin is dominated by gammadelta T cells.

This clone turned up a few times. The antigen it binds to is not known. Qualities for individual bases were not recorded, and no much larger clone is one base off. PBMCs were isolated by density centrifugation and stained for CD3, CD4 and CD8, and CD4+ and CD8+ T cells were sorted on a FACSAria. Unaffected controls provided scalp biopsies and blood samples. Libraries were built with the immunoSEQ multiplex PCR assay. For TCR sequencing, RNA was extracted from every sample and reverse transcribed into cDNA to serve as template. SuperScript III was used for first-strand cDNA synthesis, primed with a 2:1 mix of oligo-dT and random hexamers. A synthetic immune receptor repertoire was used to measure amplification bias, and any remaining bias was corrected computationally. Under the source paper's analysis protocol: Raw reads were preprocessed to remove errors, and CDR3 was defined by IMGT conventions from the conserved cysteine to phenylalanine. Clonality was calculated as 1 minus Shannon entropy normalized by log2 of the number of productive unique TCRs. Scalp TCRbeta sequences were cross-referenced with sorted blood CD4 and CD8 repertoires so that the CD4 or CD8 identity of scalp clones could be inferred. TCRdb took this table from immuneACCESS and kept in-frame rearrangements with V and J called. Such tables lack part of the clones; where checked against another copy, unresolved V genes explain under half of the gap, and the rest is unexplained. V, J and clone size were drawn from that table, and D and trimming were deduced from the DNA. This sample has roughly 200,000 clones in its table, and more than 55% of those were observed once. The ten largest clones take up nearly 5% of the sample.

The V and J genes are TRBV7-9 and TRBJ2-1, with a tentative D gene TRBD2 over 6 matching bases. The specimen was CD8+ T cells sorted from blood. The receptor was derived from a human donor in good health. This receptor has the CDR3 CASSPPGGPYNEQFF. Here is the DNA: TGTGCCAGCAGCCCGCCCGGGGGTCCCTACAATGAGCAGTTCTTC.